What follows are 7 T cell receptor beta chains derived from one specimen sequenced in a study of blood T cell repertoires in COVID-19. Clones were sequenced by immunoSEQ multiplex PCR, and TCRdb holds only the in-frame ones, with some missing. Of approximately 93,000 clones in the sample, roughly 71% were seen once. The source material was peripheral blood. The receptors stem from a woman over 75 with acute or convalescent COVID-19.

This clone was counted a few times. The genes are TRBV12-3 or TRBV12-4 and TRBJ1-2; TRBD1 might be the D (6 bases). V was clipped by 0 bases and J by 8 bases, with 10 bases between them. The CDR3 contains 13 residues. CDR3 DNA: TGTGCCAGCAGTTTAGCGGGGGGGCGCGGCTACACCTTC. This gives the protein CASSLAGGRGYTF.

This chain connects TRBV6-5 to TRBJ1-1; D gene ambiguous. Trimming removed 0 bases at V and 4 bases at J, with 9 bases between. The CDR3 covers 14 residues. Germline V lookup: CDR1 MNHEY, CDR2 SVGAGI. The CDR3 loop is CASSYSIIGTEAFF. The DNA of the CDR3 is TGTGCCAGCAGTTACTCGATCATCGGCACTGAAGCTTTCTTT.

The chain uses TRBV18 and TRBJ1-5; no clear D gene. CDR3 length equals 13 residues. V lost 3 bases, J lost 5 bases, and 8 bases lay in between. CDR1 and CDR2 (germline): KGHSH, LQKENI. CDR3 DNA sequence: TGTGCCAGCTCACCTCAAGGAGATCAGCCCCAGCATTTT. The encoded protein is CASSPQGDQPQHF. Full variable domain (rest looked up from reference TRBV18 and TRBJ1-5): NAGVMQNPRHLVRRRGQEARLRCSPMKGHSHVYWYRQLPEEGLKFMVYLQKENIIDESGMPKERFSAEFPKEGPSILRIQQVVRGDSAAYFCASSPQGDQPQHFGDGTRLSIL.

This rearrangement joins TRBV2 to TRBJ1-2; TRBD1 aligns across 8 bases. This CDR3 has 13 amino acids. Trimming at V came to 3 bases and at J to 8 bases, leaving 5 bases not matched to a gene. CDR1 is SNHLY and CDR2 is FYNNEI in the germline V gene. Here the CDR3 reads CASSDRGLDGYTF. The CDR3 DNA is TGTGCCAGCAGTGACAGGGGGCTTGACGGCTACACCTTC.

By its share, this clone is medium-sized. The CDR3 loop reads CASSISGSYEQYF. The CDR3 DNA reads as TGTGCCAGCAGTATCAGCGGGAGCTACGAGCAGTACTTC. The rearrangement links TRBV6-2 or TRBV6-3 to TRBJ2-7; 8 nucleotides match TRBD2. The CDR3 runs 13 residues. Germline-derived CDR1 and CDR2 are MNHEY and SVGEGT. J was trimmed by 3 bases and V by 5 bases; bases with no gene match: 3.

This rearrangement joins TRBV6-5 to TRBJ2-3; D may be TRBD2 (6 bases). The CDR3 runs 12 residues. Germline V gene lookup returns CDR1 MNHEY and CDR2 SVGAGI. V gave up 7 bases and J gave up 8 bases, with 13 bases separating them. CDR3 residues: CASTVEGGTQYF. The DNA of the CDR3 is TGTGCCAGCACCGTCGAGGGAGGTACGCAGTATTTT.

The chain links TRBV7-9 to TRBJ1-1; 7 bases line up with TRBD1. Germline CDR1 reads SEHNR; CDR2 reads FQNEAQ (reference sequence). Unmatched junction bases numbered 11, after V lost 5 bases and J lost 11 bases. The length of the CDR3 is 13 residues. The CDR3 spells CASSVGQVREAFF. Written as DNA, the CDR3 is TGTGCCAGCAGCGTCGGACAGGTACGTGAGGCTTTCTTT.